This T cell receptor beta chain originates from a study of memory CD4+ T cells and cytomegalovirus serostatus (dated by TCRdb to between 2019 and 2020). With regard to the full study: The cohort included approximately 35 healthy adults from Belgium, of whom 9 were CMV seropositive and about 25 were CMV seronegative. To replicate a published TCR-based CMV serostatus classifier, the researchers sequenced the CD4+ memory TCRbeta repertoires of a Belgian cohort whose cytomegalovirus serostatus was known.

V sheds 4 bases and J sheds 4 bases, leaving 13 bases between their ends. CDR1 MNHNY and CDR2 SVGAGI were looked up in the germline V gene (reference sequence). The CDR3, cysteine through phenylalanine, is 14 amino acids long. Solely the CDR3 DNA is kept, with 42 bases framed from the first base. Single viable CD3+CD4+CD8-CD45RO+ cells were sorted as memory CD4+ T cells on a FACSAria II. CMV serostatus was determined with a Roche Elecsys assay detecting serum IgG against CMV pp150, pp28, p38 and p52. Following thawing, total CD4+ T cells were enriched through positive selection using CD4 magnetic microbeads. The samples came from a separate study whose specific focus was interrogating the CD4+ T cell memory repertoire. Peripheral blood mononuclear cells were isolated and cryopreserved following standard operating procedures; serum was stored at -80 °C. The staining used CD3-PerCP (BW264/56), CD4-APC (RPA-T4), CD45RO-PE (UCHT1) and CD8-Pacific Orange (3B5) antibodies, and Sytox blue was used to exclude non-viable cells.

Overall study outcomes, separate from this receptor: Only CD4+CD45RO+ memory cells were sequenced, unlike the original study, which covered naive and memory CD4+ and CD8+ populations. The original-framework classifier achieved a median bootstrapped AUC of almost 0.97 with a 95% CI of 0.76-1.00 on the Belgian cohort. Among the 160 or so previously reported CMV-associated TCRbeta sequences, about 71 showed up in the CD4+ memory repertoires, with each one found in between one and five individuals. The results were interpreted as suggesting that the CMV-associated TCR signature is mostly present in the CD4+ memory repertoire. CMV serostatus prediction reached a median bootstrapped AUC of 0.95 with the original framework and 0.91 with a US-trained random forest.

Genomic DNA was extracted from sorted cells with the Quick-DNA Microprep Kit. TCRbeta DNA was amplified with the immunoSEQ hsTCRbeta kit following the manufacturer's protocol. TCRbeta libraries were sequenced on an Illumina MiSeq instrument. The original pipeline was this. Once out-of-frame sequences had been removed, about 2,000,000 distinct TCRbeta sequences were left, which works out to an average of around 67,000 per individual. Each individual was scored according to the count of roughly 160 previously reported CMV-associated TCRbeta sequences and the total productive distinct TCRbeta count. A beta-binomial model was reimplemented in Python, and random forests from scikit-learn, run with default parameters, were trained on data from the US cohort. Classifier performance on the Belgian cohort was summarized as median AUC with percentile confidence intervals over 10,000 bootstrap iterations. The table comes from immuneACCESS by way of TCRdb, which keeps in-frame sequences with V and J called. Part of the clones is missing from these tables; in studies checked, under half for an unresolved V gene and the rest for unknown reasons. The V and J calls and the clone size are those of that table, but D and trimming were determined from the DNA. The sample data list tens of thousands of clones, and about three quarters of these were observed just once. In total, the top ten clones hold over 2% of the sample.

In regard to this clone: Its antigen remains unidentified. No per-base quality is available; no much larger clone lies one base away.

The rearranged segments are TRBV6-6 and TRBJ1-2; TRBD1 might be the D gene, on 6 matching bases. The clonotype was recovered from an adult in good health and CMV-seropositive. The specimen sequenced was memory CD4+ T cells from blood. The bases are TGTGCCAGCAGTTCCACAGGGTGGGCCTATGGCTACACCTTC. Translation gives CASSSTGWAYGYTF.